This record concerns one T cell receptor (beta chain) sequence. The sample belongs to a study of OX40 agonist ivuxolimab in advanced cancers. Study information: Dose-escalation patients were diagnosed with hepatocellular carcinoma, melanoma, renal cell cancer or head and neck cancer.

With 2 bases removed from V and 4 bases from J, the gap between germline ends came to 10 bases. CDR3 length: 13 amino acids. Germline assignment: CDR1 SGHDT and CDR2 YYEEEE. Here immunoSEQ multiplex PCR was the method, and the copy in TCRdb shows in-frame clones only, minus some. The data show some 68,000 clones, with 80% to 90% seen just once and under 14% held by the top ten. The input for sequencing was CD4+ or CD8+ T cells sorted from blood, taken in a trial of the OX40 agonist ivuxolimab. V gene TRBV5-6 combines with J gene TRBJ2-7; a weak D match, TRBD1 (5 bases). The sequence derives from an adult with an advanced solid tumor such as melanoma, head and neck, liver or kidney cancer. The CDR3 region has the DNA TGTGCCAGCAGCTTCTTAGACAGATACGAGCAGTACTTC. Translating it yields CASSFLDRYEQYF.